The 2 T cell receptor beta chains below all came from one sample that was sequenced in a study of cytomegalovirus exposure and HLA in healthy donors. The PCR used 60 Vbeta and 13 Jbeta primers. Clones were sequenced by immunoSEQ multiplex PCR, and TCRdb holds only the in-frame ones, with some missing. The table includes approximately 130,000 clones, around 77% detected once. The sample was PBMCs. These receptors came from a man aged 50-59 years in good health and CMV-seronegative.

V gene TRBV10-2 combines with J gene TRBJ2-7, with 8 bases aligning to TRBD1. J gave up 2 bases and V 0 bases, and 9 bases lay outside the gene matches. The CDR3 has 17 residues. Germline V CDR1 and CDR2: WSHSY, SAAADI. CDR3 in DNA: TGCGCCAGCAGTGAGTCGGGGGTGGGGACAGGAGCCTACGAGCAGTACTTC. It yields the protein CASSESGVGTGAYEQYF.

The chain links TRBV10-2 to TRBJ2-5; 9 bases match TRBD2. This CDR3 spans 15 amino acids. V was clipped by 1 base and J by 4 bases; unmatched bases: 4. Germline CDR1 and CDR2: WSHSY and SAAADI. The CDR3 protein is CASSELAGVGETQYF. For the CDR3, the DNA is TGCGCCAGCAGTGAGTTAGCGGGAGTGGGAGAGACCCAGTACTTC.